The TCR beta chain described here comes from a study of vaccination effects on CD4 cells after COVID-19. Study-level background: Pre-vaccine samples were drawn 16 days and one week before the first dose. Findings of the study overall: Convalescent patients' post-vaccine spike repertoire was mostly distinct vaccine-induced clones.

The ViraFEST assay expanded antigen-specific CD4+ T cells with viral peptide pools before sequencing. Following culture for more than 9 days, CD4+ T cells were isolated. Between March and December 2020, the person had a SARS-CoV-2 infection that PCR confirmed. PBMC were cultured at around 2 million per well with about 10 IU/ml IL-2 and 7.5 to 10 ug/ml peptides. It was on days 3 and 7 that half the medium was replaced with IL-2 medium. Only a few counts were recorded for this clone. Antigen: not known. TCRdb keeps only in-frame clones here, not all; method: immunoSEQ multiplex PCR. Among roughly 30,000 clones listed, approximately 70% were seen once. The sequenced sample was CD4+ T cells from PBMCs cultured with a peptide pool, obtained before COVID-19 vaccination. This TCR came from a human donor who had a prior SARS-CoV-2 infection.

CDR3 sequence: CASSPPSGQGSYEQYF. CDR3 nucleotide sequence: TGTGCCAGCTCACCACCTTCGGGACAGGGATCCTACGAGCAGTACTTC. The chain employs TRBV18 and TRBJ2-7; 9 nucleotides match TRBD1. This CDR3 has 16 residues. In germline, CDR1 is KGHSH, CDR2 LQKENI. J gave up 1 base and V 0 bases, and 4 bases lay outside the gene matches.